Shown below are 15 T cell receptor beta chains from a single sample sequenced in a study of beta chain features in type 1 diabetes. Study results and caveats: TCRB CDR3 length was moderately but significantly reduced in all four CD4+ subsets of Type 1 diabetes patients.

These TCRs' antigens remain unknown. Expressed TCRB transcripts were sequenced after all isolated RNA was converted to cDNA. Sequencing was performed with immunoSEQ multiplex PCR; in TCRdb, only in-frame clones are kept and a portion is missing. The profile shows approximately 280,000 clones, approximately 16% of them singletons. Sequenced: naive CD4+ T cells from blood. These receptors were taken from a young man with type 1 diabetes.

The V gene is TRBV9, the J gene TRBJ1-6; TRBD1 matches 10 bases. Germline V CDR1 and CDR2: SGDLS, YYNGEE. The CDR3 covers 16 residues. Germline trimming cut 2 bases from V and 8 bases from J; bases unmatched to any gene: 7. CDR3 region: CASSVGQGSEHSPLHF. CDR3 DNA sequence: TGTGCCAGCAGCGTGGGACAGGGGAGCGAGCATTCACCCCTCCACTTT.

The chain uses TRBV28 and TRBJ2-3, with 9 nucleotides matching TRBD2. Trimming cost V 3 bases and J 4 bases; bases outside gene matches: 5. Germline V lookup: CDR1 MDHEN, CDR2 SYDVKM. This CDR3 spans 15 amino acids. In DNA form, the CDR3 reads TGTGCCAGCAGTTTGGCGGGAGGGCCCTCAGATACGCAGTATTTT. As protein: CASSLAGGPSDTQYF.

In this sample, this clone turned up a few times. CDR3 sequence reads: CASSSGLADYNEQFF. For the CDR3, the DNA is TGTGCCAGCAGCTCCGGGCTAGCGGACTACAATGAGCAGTTCTTC. The V call is TRBV5-4, the J call TRBJ2-1, with 7 bases that match TRBD2. The CDR3 has 15 amino acids. V lost 3 bases to trimming and J lost 3 bases; unmatched junction nucleotides: 6. Per the germline V gene, CDR1 is SGHNT and CDR2 is YYREEE (reference sequence).

J is TRBJ2-3 and V is TRBV6-5; D might be TRBD2 (5 bases). CDR1 MNHEY and CDR2 SVGAGI come from the germline V gene. The CDR3 has 15 amino acids. The germline V and J ends were trimmed by 6 bases and 1 base, with 14 bases remaining between them. CDR3 protein: CASRILALRTDTQYF. CDR3 nucleotide sequence: TGTGCCAGCAGAATTTTAGCGCTCCGCACAGATACGCAGTATTTT.

A few counts support this clone. The gene calls are TRBV5-1 and TRBJ2-1; 7 bases line up with TRBD2. Germline loops: CDR1 SGHRS, CDR2 YFSETQ. V shed 4 bases and J 9 bases; nucleotides not matched to a gene: 7. The CDR3 is 13 residues long. This CDR3 is CASSPSSGSEQFF. The CDR3 DNA sequence: TGCGCCAGCAGCCCATCTAGCGGAAGTGAGCAGTTCTTC.

This clone showed up just a few times. The V gene is TRBV2, the J gene TRBJ2-7; weak D call: TRBD2 (5 bases). Looked up from germline, CDR1 is SNHLY and CDR2 is FYNNEI. There are 14 residues in the CDR3. The V and J ends lost 6 bases and 8 bases respectively, with 20 bases between them. For the CDR3, the DNA is TGTGCCAGCAGGAGGACTCCCCCCCGAATCCAGCAGTACTTC. Its protein product is CASRRTPPRIQQYF.

The gene calls are TRBV27 and TRBJ2-3, with 14 bases lining up with TRBD2. The CDR3 length is 17 residues. J was trimmed by 6 bases and V by 4 bases; bases with no gene match: 9. Per germline, CDR1 MNHEY and CDR2 SMNVEV (reference sequence). This chain's CDR3 is CASSYRATSGGEDTQYF. The CDR3 coding sequence is TGTGCCAGCAGTTACCGCGCGACTAGCGGGGGGGAGGATACGCAGTATTTT.

The V call is TRBV6-1, the J call TRBJ1-5; the D gene is possibly TRBD1 (5 bases). Germline lookup yields CDR1 MNHNS and CDR2 SASEGT. V gave up 6 bases and J gave up 4 bases, with 10 bases separating them. This CDR3 contains 13 residues. The CDR3 region is CASSVGGNQPQHF. The CDR3 nucleotides read TGTGCCAGCAGCGTGGGGGGTAATCAGCCCCAGCATTTT.

J is TRBJ1-5 and V is TRBV30; 7 positions match TRBD1. CDR1 is GTSNPN, CDR2 SVGIG, per germline (reference sequence). The CDR3 contains 14 residues. J was trimmed by 9 bases and V by 2 bases; bases with no gene match: 10. The CDR3 protein is CAWSRQGGQWPQHF. CDR3 bases: TGTGCCTGGAGTAGGCAGGGGGGTCAGTGGCCCCAGCATTTT.

CDR3 coding DNA: TGCGCCAGCAGCTTAACAGGTGACTACGAGCAGTACTTC. As protein: CASSLTGDYEQYF. The V and J genes are TRBV5-1 and TRBJ2-7, with a possible D match to TRBD1 (5 bases). V lost 2 bases to trimming and J lost 3 bases, with 9 bases between them. This CDR3 region has 13 residues. Germline loops: CDR1 SGHRS, CDR2 YFSETQ.

This clone has a handful of counts. This rearrangement joins TRBV28 to TRBJ1-1; 7 bases map to TRBD1. Germline assignment: CDR1 MDHEN and CDR2 SYDVKM. After removal of 3 bases from V and 5 bases from J, the junction contained 9 bases not matched to a gene. This CDR3 has 15 amino acids. DNA of the CDR3: TGTGCCAGCAGTTTGAGGGGGCCGGGTAGAACTGAAGCTTTCTTT. Translation: CASSLRGPGRTEAFF.

Only a few counts were recorded for this clone. V usage is TRBV5-1 and J usage is TRBJ2-1; the match to TRBD2 covers 7 bases. V dropped 1 base and J dropped 7; count of bases not matched to a gene: 5. This CDR3 comprises 14 residues. CDR1 SGHRS and CDR2 YFSETQ come from the germline V gene. The CDR3 region is CASSLLAGVNEQFF. DNA for the CDR3: TGCGCCAGCAGCTTGCTCGCGGGAGTTAATGAGCAGTTCTTC. The variable domain in full, with the rest retrieved from reference TRBV5-1 and TRBJ2-1, is KAGVTQTPRYLIKTRGQQVTLSCSPISGHRSVSWYQQTPGQGLQFLFEYFSETQRNKGNFPGRFSGRQFSNSRSEMNVSTLELGDSALYLCASSLLAGVNEQFFGPGTRLTVL.

A few counts support this clone. No DNA is shown, since the ends of the CDR3 on it are uncertain; the CDR3 is the one TCRdb lists. The CDR3 region is CSVRDRGQYFGTEAFF. J is TRBJ1-1 and V is TRBV29-1; the D segment call TRBD1 is taken from the table without a DNA check. Germline CDR1 and CDR2: SQVTM and ANQGSEA. The CDR3 length is 16 residues, termini included.

This clone has only a few counts. The CDR3 loop reads CASSERDWSSYEQYF. CDR3 DNA: TGTGCCAGCAGTGAACGGGACTGGAGCTCCTACGAGCAGTACTTC. This chain joins TRBV2 and TRBJ2-7, with D perhaps TRBD2 (6 bases). The ends were cut back, 2 bases at V and 0 bases at J, with 11 bases in the middle. Germline values: CDR1 SNHLY, CDR2 FYNNEI. This CDR3 is built from 15 residues.

The V gene is TRBV5-1, the J gene TRBJ1-1; 7 bases align to TRBD1. Losses at the gene ends were 0 bases for V and 4 bases for J; bases not matched to a gene: 6. The germline CDR1 and CDR2 sequences are SGHRS and YFSETQ. There are 15 residues in the CDR3. This CDR3 is CASSLGGAGGTEAFF. DNA for the CDR3: TGCGCCAGCAGCTTGGGCGGGGCAGGGGGCACTGAAGCTTTCTTT. Together with reference TRBV5-1 and TRBJ1-1, the CDR3 gives the full variable domain: KAGVTQTPRYLIKTRGQQVTLSCSPISGHRSVSWYQQTPGQGLQFLFEYFSETQRNKGNFPGRFSGRQFSNSRSEMNVSTLELGDSALYLCASSLGGAGGTEAFFGQGTRLTVV.